In this sample, the clone carrying this T cell receptor beta chain turned up once. Authors' data handling: For nucleated cells, counts were estimated from reference gene primer amplification. Produced via immunoSEQ multiplex PCR; TCRdb's table is partial and in-frame only. From that table come the V and J calls and clone size; the DNA was used to work out D and trimming. The sample records about 200,000 clones, approximately 89% being singletons. These data come from a study of blood T cell repertoires in COVID-19. In the study overall: Italy, Spain and the United States were the sources of the convalescent and acute COVID-19 samples.

Grouping used clinical history reported by participants in a survey and questionnaire. This receptor was identified in a woman aged 40-49 years with acute COVID-19. Sample: PBMCs or T cells enriched from blood (not recorded which).

DNA for the CDR3: TGTGCCAGCAGCAAGGGACTAGCGGGAGCCCAATCCTACGAGCAGTACTTC. Residues: CASSKGLAGAQSYEQYF. This chain connects TRBV7-9 to TRBJ2-7; 14 bases align to TRBD2. The trim removed 5 bases at V and 1 base at J, leaving 7 bases unmatched. The CDR3 has 17 amino acids. CDR1 and CDR2 (germline): SEHNR, FQNEAQ (reference sequence).